This paragraph covers one T cell receptor (beta chain) sequence. Its target is not known. The sample belongs to a study of OX40 agonist ivuxolimab in advanced cancers. Study details: Patients received intravenous ivuxolimab every 2 weeks at 0.01 to 10 mg/kg. Patients receiving dose escalation had hepatocellular carcinoma, melanoma, renal cell or head and neck cancer. Findings of the study overall: Near-lowest levels of clonal expansion characterized partial responders at 0.1-3.0 mg/kg.

TCRdb keeps only in-frame clones here, not all; method: immunoSEQ multiplex PCR. The repertoire holds about 19,000 clones, with about 86% as singletons. Sequenced here: CD4+ or CD8+ T cells sorted from blood, sampled in a trial of the OX40 agonist ivuxolimab. The receptor was derived from an adult with an advanced solid tumor such as melanoma, head and neck, liver or kidney cancer.

The CDR3 DNA is TGCGCCAGCAGTGACAACCGGGGAGCCTCTGGAAACACCATATATTTT. It is translated as CASSDNRGASGNTIYF. This sequence joins TRBV10-2 and TRBJ1-3; D unresolved. The CDR3 loop spans 16 amino acids. Per the germline V gene, CDR1 is WSHSY and CDR2 is SAAADI. V was shortened by 3 bases and J by 0 bases, with 12 bases between the two germline ends.